Included here is one T cell receptor beta chain sequence, with context. This entry is derived from a study of sequential checkpoint blockade in melanoma. Overall study context: Randomization was 1:1 between first-line nivolumab→ipilimumab and ipilimumab→nivolumab.

Germline trimming cut 0 bases from V and 5 bases from J; bases unmatched to any gene: 7. The CDR3 spans 16 residues. Germline CDR1 and CDR2: SGHRS and YFSETQ. The repertoire was sequenced with immunoSEQ multiplex PCR; TCRdb's copy has only in-frame clones and lacks some. Of 25,000 to 30,000 clones listed, 65% to 85% are singletons. Documented treatment: randomized to nivolumab then ipilimumab (arm A) or the reverse (arm B). None of the patients previously received DNA-damaging chemotherapy. PBMC sorting kept live CD3+CD8+ cells without CD19 or CD56. The material was CD8+ T cells sorted from blood (inferred from file names), obtained from a patient given nivolumab and ipilimumab in sequence. The rearrangement uses TRBV5-1 and TRBJ2-2, with 7 positions matching TRBD1. The receptor's source is a human donor with melanoma. In DNA form, the CDR3 reads TGCGCCAGCAGCTTGGGACAGGGTTCAAAGACCGGGGAGCTGTTTTTT. This gives the protein CASSLGQGSKTGELFF.